Given below is one TCR beta chain in context. Its target is unknown. With 4 bases removed from V and 5 bases from J, the gap between germline ends came to 11 bases. This CDR3 region has 13 residues. Per the germline V gene, CDR1 is KGHDR and CDR2 is SFDVKD. This specimen belongs to a study of T-cell memory formation after mild COVID-19. The overall study: Among the donors, TCR clusters were largely specific to each donor. Study-wide findings and caveats: Some clones that responded were present in memory (sampled pre-infection), which suggests cross-reactive memory joined. Mostly located in CM and EM were contracting CD4+ clones, with contracting CD8+ clones located in EMRA.

One entry per CDR3 protein results from TCRdb running MiXCR on the 5' RACE reads. The sample yields roughly 150,000 distinct CDR3 sequences, 25% seen once. The TCR was taken from an adult woman who had mild COVID-19 (a few samples of this study predate the infection). Cell type and time point are not known. The chain recombines TRBV24-1 with TRBJ2-7; the D gene is possibly TRBD1 (5 bases). The sequencing input was PBMCs or a T cell subset sorted from them (not recorded which). This CDR3 reads CATSEPGLDEQYF. CDR3 nucleotide sequence: TGTGCCACCAGTGAGCCAGGGTTAGACGAGCAGTACTTC.